This TCR beta chain is drawn from a study of blood T cells in healthy people across ages. CDR1 SGHTA and CDR2 FQGNSA come from the germline V gene. Trimming took 5 bases from V and 6 from J, leaving 14 bases between them. The CDR3 consists of 14 residues. In this sample, this clonotype turned up a few times. Isolating PBMCs gave at least 6 million of these cells per sample. The use of a sample-barcoded 5' primer and a J-beta primer mix characterized a second PCR of 7 to 11 cycles. Each cDNA molecule received a tag from a template-switch adaptor that had 12 random nucleotides. MiXCR, applied by TCRdb to the 5' RACE reads, yields one record per CDR3 protein. The sample shows 650,000 to 1,000,000 distinct CDR3 sequences, roughly 35% of them seen only once.

The TCR was taken from a man aged 18 to 29 in good health. The chain is built from TRBV7-2 and TRBJ1-5; perhaps TRBD1 as D (6 bases). The specimen was blood. Written as DNA, the CDR3 is TGTGCCAGCAGCCCAGGGGCCCCTCCTCAGCCCCAGCATTTT. Protein product: CASSPGAPPQPQHF.